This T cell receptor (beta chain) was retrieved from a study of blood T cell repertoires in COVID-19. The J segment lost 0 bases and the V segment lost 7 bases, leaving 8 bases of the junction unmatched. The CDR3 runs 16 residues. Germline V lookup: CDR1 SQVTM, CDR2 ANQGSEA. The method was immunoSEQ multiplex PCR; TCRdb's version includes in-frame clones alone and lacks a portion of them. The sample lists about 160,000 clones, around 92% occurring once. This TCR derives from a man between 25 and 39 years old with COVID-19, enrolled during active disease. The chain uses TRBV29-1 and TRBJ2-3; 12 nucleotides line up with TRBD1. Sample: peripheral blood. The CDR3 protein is CSAWDRGLSSTDTQYF. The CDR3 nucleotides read TGCAGCGCCTGGGACAGGGGGCTCTCTAGCACAGATACGCAGTATTTT.